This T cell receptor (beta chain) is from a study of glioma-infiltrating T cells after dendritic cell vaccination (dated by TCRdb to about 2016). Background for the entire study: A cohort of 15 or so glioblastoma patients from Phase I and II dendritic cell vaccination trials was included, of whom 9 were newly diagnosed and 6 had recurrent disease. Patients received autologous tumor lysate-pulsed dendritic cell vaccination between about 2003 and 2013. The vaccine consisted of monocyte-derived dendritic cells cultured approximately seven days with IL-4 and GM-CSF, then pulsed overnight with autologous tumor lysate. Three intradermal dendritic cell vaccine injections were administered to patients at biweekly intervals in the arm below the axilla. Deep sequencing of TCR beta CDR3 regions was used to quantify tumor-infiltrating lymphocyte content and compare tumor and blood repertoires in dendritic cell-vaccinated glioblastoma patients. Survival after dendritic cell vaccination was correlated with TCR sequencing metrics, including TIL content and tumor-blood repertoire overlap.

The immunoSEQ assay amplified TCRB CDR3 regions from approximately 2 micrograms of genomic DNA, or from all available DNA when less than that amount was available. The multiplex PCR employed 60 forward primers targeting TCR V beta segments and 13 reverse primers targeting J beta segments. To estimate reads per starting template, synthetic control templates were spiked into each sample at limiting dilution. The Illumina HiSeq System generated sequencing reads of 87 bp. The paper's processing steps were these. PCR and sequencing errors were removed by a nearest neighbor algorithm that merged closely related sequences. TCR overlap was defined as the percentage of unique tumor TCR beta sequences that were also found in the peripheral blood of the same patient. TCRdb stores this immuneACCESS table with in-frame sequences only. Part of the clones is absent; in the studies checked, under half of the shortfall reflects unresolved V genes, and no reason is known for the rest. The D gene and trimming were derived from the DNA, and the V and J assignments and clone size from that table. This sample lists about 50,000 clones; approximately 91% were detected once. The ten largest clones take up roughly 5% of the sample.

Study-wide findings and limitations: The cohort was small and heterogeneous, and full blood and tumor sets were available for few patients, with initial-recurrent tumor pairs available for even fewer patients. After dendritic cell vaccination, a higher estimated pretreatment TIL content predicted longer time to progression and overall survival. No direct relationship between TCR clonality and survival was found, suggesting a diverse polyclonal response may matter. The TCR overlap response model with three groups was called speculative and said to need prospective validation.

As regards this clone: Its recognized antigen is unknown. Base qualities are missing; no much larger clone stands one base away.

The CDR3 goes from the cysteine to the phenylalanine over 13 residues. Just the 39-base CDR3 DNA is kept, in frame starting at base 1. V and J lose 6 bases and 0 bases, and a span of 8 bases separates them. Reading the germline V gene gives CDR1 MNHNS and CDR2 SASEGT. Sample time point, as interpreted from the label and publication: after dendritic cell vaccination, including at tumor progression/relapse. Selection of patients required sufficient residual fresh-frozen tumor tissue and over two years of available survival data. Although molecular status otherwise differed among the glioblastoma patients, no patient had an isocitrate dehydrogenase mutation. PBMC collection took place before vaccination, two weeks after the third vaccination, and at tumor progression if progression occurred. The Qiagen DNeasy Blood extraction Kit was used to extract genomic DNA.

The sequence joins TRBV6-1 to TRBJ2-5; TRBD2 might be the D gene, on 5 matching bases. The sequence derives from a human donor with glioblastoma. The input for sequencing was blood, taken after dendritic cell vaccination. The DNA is TGTGCCAGCAGAGCCGGGAACCAAGAGACCCAGTACTTC. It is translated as CASRAGNQETQYF.